Listed here are 21 T cell receptor beta chains from one sample, sequenced in a study of post-analysis software for immune sequencing data. Study results and caveats: Elevated frequency relative to controls characterized 4 or 5 TRBV segments in patients, TRBV5-6, TRBV5-1 and TRBV20-1 among them.

The library was made from cDNA and included unique molecular identifiers. Each CDR3 protein gets one entry after TCRdb re-called the PCR reads with MiXCR. This table has roughly 400,000 distinct CDR3 sequences, 30% to 40% appearing once. The antigens these receptors bind are not known. The specimen was blood. The receptor set was obtained from a girl aged 2-9 years with multiple sclerosis.

The chain recombines TRBV7-3 with TRBJ2-7; 7 nucleotides line up with TRBD2. Losses at the gene ends were 5 bases for V and 0 bases for J; bases not matched to a gene: 7. Germline lookup yields CDR1 SGHTA and CDR2 FQGTGA. The CDR3 is 15 amino acids. CDR3 in amino acids: CASSLIAGSSYEQYF. CDR3 bases: TGTGCCAGCAGCCTCATAGCGGGCAGCTCCTACGAGCAGTACTTC.

This chain uses TRBV12-5 with TRBJ2-7, with TRBD1 matching 9 bases. The V gene's germline CDR1 is LGHNT and CDR2 FRNRAP. The length of the CDR3 is 18 residues. Trimming took 2 bases from V and 1 from J; bases not matched to a gene: 12. CDR3 nucleotide sequence: TGTGCTAGTGGTTTGATGAAACCGGCGGACAGGGGATCCTACGAGCAGTACTTC. Translating it yields CASGLMKPADRGSYEQYF.

This clonotype was seen a few times. V and J are TRBV7-3 and TRBJ2-1, with TRBD2 matching over 13 bases. J gave up 6 bases and V 5 bases, and 4 bases lay outside the gene matches. The CDR3 consists of 15 residues. Germline values: CDR1 SGHTA, CDR2 FQGTGA. The CDR3 DNA follows: TGTGCCAGCAGCCCACTAGCGGGAGGGCCCAATGAGCAGTTCTTC. Its protein product is CASSPLAGGPNEQFF.

The chain joins TRBV5-1 to TRBJ1-2; D call uncertain. The CDR3 is 16 residues long. Trimming removed 2 bases at V and 2 bases at J, with 16 bases between. CDR1 and CDR2 (germline): SGHRS, YFSETQ. The CDR3 DNA follows: TGCGCCAGCAGCTTAGAGGACCCAATACGGAACTATGGCTACACCTTC. Translating gives CASSLEDPIRNYGYTF.

The rearrangement joins TRBV27 to TRBJ2-7; 9 nucleotides line up with TRBD2. V was pared by 2 bases and J by 0 bases, with 5 bases of the junction left unmatched. This CDR3 has 16 residues. The germline V gene has CDR1 MNHEY and CDR2 SMNVEV (reference sequence). The CDR3, as DNA: TGTGCCAGCAGTTTAGTGGGGACTAGCAGCTCCTACGAGCAGTACTTC. Translated: CASSLVGTSSSYEQYF.

The chain couples TRBV14 to TRBJ1-2, with 8 bases fitting TRBD1. Trimming cost V 1 base and J 7 bases; bases outside gene matches: 8. The CDR3 runs to 15 residues. Germline V gives CDR1 SGHDN, CDR2 FVKESK. In DNA form, the CDR3 reads TGTGCCAGCAGCCAAGGGACAGGGATGCTTCTTGGCTACACCTTC. As protein: CASSQGTGMLLGYTF.

The gene calls are TRBV7-9 and TRBJ2-5; 11 nucleotides align to TRBD2. Germline V gives CDR1 SEHNR, CDR2 FQNEAQ (reference sequence). V dropped 4 bases and J dropped 11; count of bases not matched to a gene: 15. The CDR3 spans 16 residues. The CDR3 DNA follows: TGTGCCAGCAGCTCCCGACTAGCGGGGCCGTACAATGAGCAGTACTTC. Its translation: CASSSRLAGPYNEQYF. Drawing the rest from reference TRBV7-9 and TRBJ2-5, the complete variable domain is DTGVSQNPRHKITKRGQNVTFRCDPISEHNRLYWYRQTLGQGPEFLTYFQNEAQLEKSRLLSDRFSAERPKGSFSTLEIQRTEQGDSAMYLCASSSRLAGPYNEQYFGPGTRLLVL.

At least ten counts were recorded for this clonotype. The chain combines TRBV12-3 or TRBV12-4 with TRBJ1-2; weak D call: TRBD1 (6 bases). The V and J ends lost 5 bases and 3 bases respectively, with 10 bases between them. The CDR3 covers 13 residues. The CDR3 DNA is TGTGCCAGCAGTCCACAGGGTGACTATGGCTACACCTTC. Its translation is CASSPQGDYGYTF.

This clonotype was seen a handful of times. V and J are TRBV4-1 and TRBJ2-1; no clear D gene. This CDR3 comprises 13 residues. V was cut by 3 bases and J by 4 bases, with 7 bases left in between. From germline, CDR1 is MGHRA and CDR2 YSYEKL. DNA of the CDR3: TGCGCCAGCAGCCATATCGCTTACAATGAGCAGTTCTTC. Amino acids: CASSHIAYNEQFF.

Here the CDR3 DNA reads TGCAGCGGGACCCCTCACCCCAATGAGCAGTTCTTC. This translates into CSGTPHPNEQFF. The chain recombines TRBV29-1 with TRBJ2-1; unclear D gene. Germline CDR1 is SQVTM and CDR2 is ANQGSEA. Trimming left V 7 bases short and J 6 bases short, with 13 bases between. CDR3 length equals 12 residues.

The genes are TRBV6-6 and TRBJ1-5; TRBD1 matches 10 bases. V lost 4 bases to trimming and J lost 2 bases; unmatched junction nucleotides: 5. Germline V lookup: CDR1 MNHNY, CDR2 SVGAGI (reference sequence). This CDR3 region has 16 residues. For the CDR3, the DNA is TGTGCCAGCAGTTGGACAGGGGGAGTGGGCAATCAGCCCCAGCATTTT. Its translation: CASSWTGGVGNQPQHF.

V gene TRBV12-3 or TRBV12-4 combines with J gene TRBJ2-5; D assignment may be TRBD1 or TRBD2 (5 bases each). The V and J ends lost 0 bases and 0 bases respectively, with 14 bases between them. The CDR3 length is 17 residues. This chain's CDR3 is CASSLAPSKGHQETQYF. The CDR3, as DNA: TGTGCCAGCAGTTTAGCTCCAAGTAAGGGACACCAAGAGACCCAGTACTTC.

The rearrangement joins TRBV2 to TRBJ1-1, with TRBD1 matching over 7 bases. V dropped 2 bases and J dropped 3; count of bases not matched to a gene: 9. Germline CDR1 is SNHLY and CDR2 is FYNNEI. The CDR3 loop spans 16 amino acids. The CDR3 region has the DNA TGTGCCAGCAGTGAATCGGTAGAGAGGGGGCACACTGAAGCTTTCTTT. Translated: CASSESVERGHTEAFF.

Turning to this clonotype: An end of the junction does not agree with germline; a read error may underlie this. This chain connects TRBV6-5 to TRBJ1-5, with 10 bases identical to TRBD1. Looked up from germline, CDR1 is MNHEY and CDR2 is SVGAGI. The length of the CDR3 is 16 residues. CDR3: CASSKGDRGGNLPQHF. The DNA for the CDR3 is TGTGCCAGCAGTAAGGGGGACAGGGGTGGCAATCTGCCCCAGCATTTT.

The CDR3 loop is CSARLAGEADTQYF. For the CDR3, the DNA is TGCAGCGCCAGACTAGCGGGAGAGGCAGATACGCAGTATTTT. The chain carries TRBV29-1 and TRBJ2-3; 12 nucleotides agree with TRBD2. V lost 7 bases, J lost 4 bases, and 6 bases stayed unmatched. Germline values: CDR1 SQVTM, CDR2 ANQGSEA. The CDR3 consists of 14 residues.

This clonotype came up a few times. The chain recombines TRBV11-2 with TRBJ2-7, with 13 bases aligning to TRBD2. Germline V gene lookup returns CDR1 SGHAT and CDR2 FQNNGV. V was clipped by 1 base and J by 4 bases; unmatched bases: 4. This CDR3 has 16 amino acids. As DNA, the CDR3 is TGTGCCAGCAGCTTAGGGACTAGCGGGAGACTTTACGAGCAGTACTTC. This codes for CASSLGTSGRLYEQYF. The variable domain in full, completed from reference TRBV11-2 and TRBJ2-7, reads EAGVAQSPRYKIIEKRQSVAFWCNPISGHATLYWYQQILGQGPKLLIQFQNNGVVDDSQLPKDRFSAERLKGVDSTLKIQPAKLEDSAVYLCASSLGTSGRLYEQYFGPGTRLTVT.

CDR3 DNA sequence: TGTGCCAGCAGCGCCACCGGGACTAGCGGTTCCTACGAGCAGTACTTC. Protein sequence: CASSATGTSGSYEQYF. This sequence joins TRBV21-1 and TRBJ2-5; TRBD2 is the table's D call, not checked against the DNA. The J call is doubtful: the DNA matches TRBJ2-7 better. TRBV21-1 is a pseudogene segment. CDR3 length equals 16 residues.

The chain uses TRBV7-2 and TRBJ2-5, with 7 bases matching TRBD1. V shed 4 bases and J 3 bases; nucleotides not matched to a gene: 11. The CDR3 loop spans 16 amino acids. The germline V gene has CDR1 SGHTA and CDR2 FQGNSA. The CDR3 sequence: CASSWIQGQLEETQYF. Here the CDR3 DNA reads TGTGCCAGCAGCTGGATACAGGGGCAATTAGAAGAGACCCAGTACTTC. Full variable domain (rest looked up from reference TRBV7-2 and TRBJ2-5): GAGVSQSPSNKVTEKGKDVELRCDPISGHTALYWYRQSLGQGLEFLIYFQGNSAPDKSGLPSDRFSAERTGGSVSTLTIQRTQQEDSAVYLCASSWIQGQLEETQYFGPGTRLLVL.

This chain connects TRBV7-9 to TRBJ2-1, with 12 bases fitting TRBD2. Germline V gene sequence: CDR1 SEHNR, CDR2 FQNEAQ (reference sequence). The J segment lost 6 bases and the V segment lost 3 bases, leaving 3 bases of the junction unmatched. The CDR3 is 15 amino acids. As DNA, the CDR3 is TGTGCCAGCAGCTTGACTAGCGGGAGCAGCAATGAGCAGTTCTTC. Its translation is CASSLTSGSSNEQFF.

This clonotype was counted a few times. V usage is TRBV7-3 and J usage is TRBJ2-1; TRBD2 matches at 9 bases. The V gene's germline CDR1 is SGHTA and CDR2 FQGTGA. The CDR3 sequence is 13 residues long. Trimming removed 5 bases from V and 9 bases from J; junction bases left unmatched: 5. CDR3 sequence (DNA): TGTGCCAGCAGCACGGGACTAGCCGGTGAGCAGTTCTTC. Protein sequence: CASSTGLAGEQFF. Looking up the rest from reference TRBV7-3 and TRBJ2-1 gives the full variable domain: GAGVSQTPSNKVTEKGKYVELRCDPISGHTALYWYRQSLGQGPEFLIYFQGTGAADDSGLPNDRFFAVRPEGSVSTLKIQRTERGDSAVYLCASSTGLAGEQFFGPGTRLTVL.

This clonotype has only a few counts. The chain recombines TRBV28 with TRBJ2-5; D call uncertain. V was pared by 6 bases and J by 1 base, with 15 bases between. The germline CDR1 and CDR2 sequences are MDHEN and SYDVKM. This CDR3 comprises 15 residues. This CDR3 reads CASSLPQGPQETQYF. The CDR3 nucleotides read TGTGCCAGCAGCCTACCCCAAGGACCCCAAGAGACCCAGTACTTC. Using reference TRBV28 and TRBJ2-5 for the parts outside the CDR3, the full variable domain is DVKVTQSSRYLVKRTGEKVFLECVQDMDHENMFWYRQDPGLGLRLIYFSYDVKMKEKGDIPEGYSVSREKKERFSLILESASTNQTSMYLCASSLPQGPQETQYFGPGTRLLVL.